Given below is one T cell receptor beta chain in context. The antigen this receptor binds is unknown. Base qualities are missing; no much larger clone stands one base away. This sample stems from a study of blood T cell repertoires in COVID-19 (dated by TCRdb to 2020 to 2021). Notes on the research overall: The collaborator samples originated in the United States, Italy and Spain and spanned the acute and convalescent phases of COVID-19. The material from the prospective study consisted of cDNA or gDNA derived from T cells, B-cell-depleted T cells, or PBMCs. Deeply sampled blood TCRbeta repertoires from subjects exposed to, actively infected with, or recovered from COVID-19 were included in the dataset. The repertoires were released in a freely available public database meant as a resource for research on the immune response to SARS-CoV-2. The samples were drawn from the first 160 participants of the ongoing ImmuneRACE study and from 950 to 1,500 subjects provided by 6 global collaborators. A de-identified subject ID, COVID-19 status, age in years and sex were almost always included in the sample metadata. Where HLA class I and class II types were available, the types were taken from metadata supplied by the sample provider, not from assay-based typing.

TCRbeta CDR3 regions were amplified from genomic DNA using the immunoSEQ Assay, a bias-controlled multiplex PCR. The original pipeline was this. The number of nucleated cells in each sample was estimated by amplification of reference gene primers within the assay. To quantify the absolute abundance of each unique TCRbeta CDR3 rearrangement, sequence reads were collapsed and filtered. For each sample, productive Simpson clonality was calculated by taking the square root of Simpson's diversity index across productive rearrangements. In its TCRdb copy, this immuneACCESS table keeps in-frame sequences only and misses some clones. Where compared with another copy, unresolved V genes explain less than half of these, and the others have no known cause. D and trimming were read from the DNA, whereas the V and J calls and clone size are those reported in that table. Within this sample are roughly 500,000 clones, with less than 90% of them counted one time only. Around 7.9% of the sample is in the top ten clones.

CDR1 ENHRY and CDR2 SYGVKD are derived from the germline V gene. Cut back by 3 bases and 10 bases, the V and J ends lie 19 bases apart. Taken from cysteine to phenylalanine, the CDR3 has 15 residues. Just CDR3 DNA is preserved here, 45 bases in frame from base 1. Paper-wide results and their limitations: Clinical and demographic metadata were provided uncurated, with the amount varying by source and participant.

Participants in the prospective study were enrolled through a virtual design, were aged about 18 to 100 years, and lived in roughly 24 United States geographic areas. In the prospective study, cohorts were assigned on the basis of participant-reported clinical history obtained from a screening survey and a study questionnaire. Recovered participants in ImmuneRACE Cohort 3 were defined by two consecutive negative NP/OP PCR tests, clearance by a healthcare professional, or resolution of symptoms. In the prospective study, mobile phlebotomists collected whole blood, serum and a nasopharyngeal or oropharyngeal swab from each participant. Prospective study participants could optionally give additional blood draws and questionnaires over an approximately 2-month period. Blood samples from the prospective study were shipped frozen or at room temperature prior to DNA extraction.

This sequence originates from a woman in her sixties who had recovered from COVID-19. Source material: PBMCs or T cells enriched from blood (not recorded which). The sequence is built from TRBV10-3 and TRBJ1-5; perhaps TRBD1 is the D gene, with 6 bases matching. The CDR3 protein: CAISDPGQQGQPQHF. The nucleotides are TGTGCCATCAGTGACCCGGGGCAACAGGGACAACCCCAGCATTTT.